These 4 T cell receptor beta chains came from one sample sequenced in a study of control samples from healthy donors and cancer patients. The assay was immunoSEQ multiplex PCR, and TCRdb's table has in-frame clones only and misses some. The table lists under 150,000 clones, approximately 92% of them singletons, with around 1.2% in the top ten. The specimen was PBMCs. The receptors here all came from a woman aged 45 to 65 with colorectal cancer.

The rearrangement joins TRBV18 to TRBJ2-1, with 11 bases fitting TRBD1. From germline, CDR1 is KGHSH and CDR2 LQKENI. The CDR3 length is 16 residues. The junction had 11 bases not matched to a gene; V was cut back by 5 bases and J by 8 bases. CDR3 region: CASSSTGTGGLHEQFF. The CDR3 nucleotides are TGTGCCAGCTCATCAACCGGGACAGGGGGTTTGCATGAGCAGTTCTTC. Supplemented by reference TRBV18 and TRBJ2-1, the full variable domain reads NAGVMQNPRHLVRRRGQEARLRCSPMKGHSHVYWYRQLPEEGLKFMVYLQKENIIDESGMPKERFSAEFPKEGPSILRIQQVVRGDSAAYFCASSSTGTGGLHEQFFGPGTRLTVL.

J is TRBJ1-3 and V is TRBV5-1; D is ambiguous. V lost 5 bases and J 0 bases, leaving 9 bases between the germline ends. The CDR3 covers 14 residues. CDR1 is SGHRS, CDR2 YFSETQ, per germline. CDR3 sequence (DNA): TGCGCCAGCAGTCCCTCAGCCTCTGGAAACACCATATATTTT. As protein: CASSPSASGNTIYF.

CDR3 sequence: CATSRGLQGVQETQYF. In DNA form, the CDR3 reads TGTGCCACCAGCAGAGGCCTACAGGGGGTCCAGGAGACCCAGTACTTC. V usage is TRBV15 and J usage is TRBJ2-5, with TRBD1 identical over 8 bases. CDR1 is LNHNV and CDR2 is YYDKDF in the germline V gene (reference sequence). The ends lost 1 base at V and 5 bases at J; junction bases unmatched: 9. The CDR3 length is 16 residues.

The rearrangement joins TRBV3-1 (or the pseudogene TRBV3-2) to TRBJ1-2; D gene ambiguous. The germline CDR1 and CDR2 sequences are LGHDT and YNNKEL (reference sequence). With 0 bases removed from V and 4 bases from J, the gap between germline ends came to 6 bases. There are 13 residues in the CDR3. The CDR3 loop is CASSQEGVYGYTF. CDR3 DNA: TGTGCCAGCAGCCAAGAAGGCGTCTATGGCTACACCTTC.